This T cell receptor beta chain is drawn from a study of T-cell reconstitution after alpha-beta-depleted transplantation in children listed by TCRdb under 2016. Study-level background: The study quantitatively tracked T-cell immune reconstitution after TCRalphabeta/CD19-depleted allogeneic hematopoietic cell transplantation in children using TCR repertoire profiling.

Libraries came from PCR. Data came from an Illumina HiSeq 2500. Molecular barcoding was employed in the preparation of TCR libraries, with unique molecular identifiers being used to normalize TCRbeta repertoire quantification. TCRdb took the public reads, trimmed them with fastp at Q25, ran MiXCR for clone calling and kept in-frame beta chains. Each record represents a unique CDR3 protein, reported with the most common genes and DNA among its rows. The sample contains about 610,000 distinct CDR3 sequences, under 12% of them found a single time. The ten most abundant clones make up less than 4.5% of the sample. The table lists this clonotype with many counts. Its recognized antigen is unknown. No much larger clone is present one base from it, and per-base qualities are unavailable. The germline V gene specifies LGHNA as CDR1 and YNFKEQ as CDR2. Including the terminal cysteine and phenylalanine, the CDR3 comprises 14 residues. Of all the DNA, just the CDR3 is kept, 42 bases in frame from base 1. V is shortened by 0 bases, J by 8 bases, and the region joining them spans 13 bases.

The sequencing here drew on PBMCs from the stem cell graft donor, taken from the stem cell graft. This TCR came from a human donor who donated a stem cell graft to a child with acute myeloid leukemia. The sequence links TRBV4-2 to TRBJ1-1, with TRBD1 tentatively as D gene (5 bases match). The DNA sequence is given as TGTGCCAGCAGCCAAGATGAAGGCGCAGGGGAAGCTTTCTTT. This codes for CASSQDEGAGEAFF.